One TCR beta chain is described in this entry. The antigen remains unidentified. The data stem from a study of blood T cell dynamics during melanoma immunotherapy. Every bulk PBMC sample received the same 350 ng of DNA. The repertoire was sequenced with immunoSEQ multiplex PCR; TCRdb's copy has only in-frame clones and lacks some. Of roughly 23,000 clones detected, roughly 91% appear once; the ten largest clones hold approximately 1%. Study conclusions and caveats: Clones driving repertoire changes may be melanoma-specific or general immune activation.

Indicated time point: pre-treatment baseline. This TCR was sampled from a human donor with melanoma. The sequenced sample was blood, obtained from a patient treated with checkpoint blockade.

CDR3 protein: CASSYEGGSYNEQFF. The DNA of the CDR3 is TGTGCCAGCAGTTATGAGGGGGGCTCCTACAATGAGCAGTTCTTC. The chain carries TRBV6-6 and TRBJ2-1; the D call may be TRBD1 or TRBD2 (6 bases each). Trimming left V 3 bases short and J 0 bases short, with 9 bases between. Germline V gives CDR1 MNHNY, CDR2 SVGAGI (reference sequence). This CDR3 region has 15 residues.